This TCR beta chain was observed in a study of cytomegalovirus exposure and HLA in healthy donors (dated by TCRdb to 2016 to 2017). A note on the overall study: An earlier analysis of about 560 of the donors reported roughly 300 Gb of sequence data and some 110 million unique TCR beta sequences obtained from around 170 million T cells. To decide whether each TCR beta V gene segment behaved as functional or pseudogenic, an earlier analysis of approximately 620 of the donors relied on high-throughput TCR beta sequencing. Both class I and class II loci were covered by HLA typing, at four-digit resolution. Every discovery cohort repertoire had been produced on one sequencing platform. The study combined high-throughput TCR immunosequencing, statistical association of individual TCRs with disease status, and machine learning to predict cytomegalovirus infection status. The genetic ancestry cluster associated with self-reported Caucasian donors included about four fifths of the roughly 360 genotyped donors. Among several hundred genotyped donors of the cohort, an average of around 250,000 unique TCR beta nucleotide sequences was sequenced per donor, of which about 19% were non-productive. In addition to the first cohort of 666 subjects, a separate validation cohort of approximately 110 different subjects was used. The aim of the study was to test whether cataloging public T cell receptors could identify signatures of past pathogen exposure. Donor age, sex, ethnicity and CMV serostatus were compiled alongside the repertoire data. The T cell repertoires of 700 or so subjects were profiled by immunosequencing and related to cytomegalovirus serostatus. To study patterns of TCR occurrence, a later analysis re-analyzed previously published TCR beta repertoires from around 660 donors and added high-resolution HLA genotyping. Rather than using new phenotypic data, the later analysis identified candidate immune exposures from TCR beta sequences and from how often those sequences occurred across donors. An early release covering around 630 HLA-typed donors comprised approximately 290 gigabases of sequencing data and tens of millions of unique TCR sequences. A handful of DR-DQ haplotypes were handled as single units for association and clustering because linkage in the cohort was strong. Typing coverage varied by locus: roughly 629-640 donors for A, B, C, DRB1 and DQB1; roughly 560 for DQA1; approximately 570 for DPA1; about 450 for DPB1. Genome-wide SNP genotypes for about 55% of the roughly 670 donors were used in a later genetic analysis, which treated that subset as a discovery cohort. Findings and caveats that apply to the study as a whole: Most TCR sequences were seen in very few donors, while some public TCRs were found in many individuals. In an earlier analysis of 587 of the donors, most TCR beta V segments appeared in productive rearrangements about 90% or about 30% of the time, broadly matching IMGT annotations. A further reported finding was that TCR beta sequences accurately predicted the HLA-A and HLA-B alleles for most subjects in the first cohort. In a later analysis, the rate of TCR association differed among HLA loci, with DRB1 alleles having the most associated TCRs and HLA-C alleles having the fewest. A cluster of highly shared sequence variants was judged likely to represent a technical artifact of the sequencing pipeline. An association between a missense DCLRE1C variant and V-gene and J-gene trimming of TCR beta chains was found in a later genetic analysis and replicated in an independent cohort. In a later analysis, HLA-associated TCR beta chains showed more clonal expansion and lower generation probabilities than non-associated chains that were equally common. Strong co-occurrence of HLA alleles, especially DR and DQ, made assigning TCR associations to individual alleles difficult. The authors suggested that the approach could potentially be extended to other disease states and immunological phenotypes. A later analysis found that most CMV-associated TCR beta chains appeared HLA-restricted, with HLA associations seemingly driven largely by CMV exposure. Because counts were too low, 15 to 20 rarely observed V segments, including chromosome 9 orphons, were left out of the earlier analysis of 587 of the donors. In vitro tests confirmed that a few of the cytomegalovirus-associated TCR beta chains recognize cytomegalovirus antigens. Because some donors lacked HLA typing at each locus, the association tests relied only on the typed subset. Some IMGT-functional V segments, including TRBV6-2 and TRBV6-3, could not be told apart with the 87-base-pair reads, so those segments were excluded. CMV serostatus was the only immune exposure information available for the cohort. In a later genetic analysis, fewer N-insertions in productive TCRs were reported among donors in an Asian-associated ancestry cluster than the roughly 700-donor mean. In the study, 150 to 200 TCR beta chains were listed as associated with cytomegalovirus. The classifier was reported to diagnose cytomegalovirus status with high specificity and sensitivity in both the original cohort and the validation cohort. The presence/absence analyses assumed that sequencing depth was roughly uniform across donors, and that assumption may not be true. This cohort had only TCR beta chains sequenced, and the lack of alpha or paired-chain data limited which features could be detected. In a later analysis, several top co-occurrence clusters were reported to appear linked to parvovirus B19, influenza, CMV and Epstein-Barr virus. Specific HLA alleles were associated with 15,000 to 20,000 TCR beta sequences at a false discovery rate of 0.05 in a later analysis. Correlated functional status among segregating V segments might reflect linkage disequilibrium, but an unknown experimental factor could not be ruled out.

With regard to this clone: Its antigen is still unknown. No base quality information exists; no much larger clone differs at one position.

The CDR3 covers 14 residues, taking in both the cysteine and the phenylalanine. Only the CDR3 DNA stays, 42 bases, in frame from base 1. From V the trimming removes 5 bases and from J it removes 2 bases, while the gene matches leave 6 bases of the junction unaccounted for. As encoded in the germline V gene (reference sequence), CDR1 is PRHDT while CDR2 is FYEKMQ. Libraries were made using the immunoSEQ multiplex PCR assay. A mixture of 60 forward primers for TCR Vbeta segments and 13 reverse primers for TCR Jbeta segments was used in the multiplex PCR. The CDR3 region of rearranged TCR beta genes was amplified from genomic DNA by a multiplex PCR assay. Amplified TCR beta libraries were sequenced as 87-base-pair reads on the Illumina HiSeq System. Under the source paper's analysis protocol: In a later analysis, tens of millions of unique TCR beta chains were counted across the 500 to 850 repertoires, and roughly 10 million of these chains were shared by at least two donors. A nearest-neighbor algorithm error-corrected the raw reads and collapsed the reads into unique sequences, merging closely related sequences to remove PCR and sequencing errors. V, D and J gene segments were assigned by aligning CDR3 sequences to IMGT reference sequences. Each retained sequence needed at least a six-nucleotide match to both a V gene segment and a J gene segment. A rearrangement counted as productive if the CDR3 had no stop codons and remained in frame with V and J, and every other rearrangement counted as non-productive. Following IMGT convention, CDR3 was defined as the stretch from the second conserved V-encoded cysteine up to the conserved J-encoded phenylalanine. The earlier analysis of about 530 of the donors excluded any sequence lacking an unambiguous match to a single V gene segment. In an earlier analysis of about 590 of the donors, a V segment was called functional when productive rearrangements were above 56.7%, and segregating when the standard deviation between donors exceeded 5%. A statistical classification framework was built to diagnose cytomegalovirus status from the catalog of TCR beta chain sequences. A later analysis assigned V and J genes by comparing TCR nucleotide sequences with IMGT/GENE-DB human TR gene sequences. In a later analysis, CDR3 sequences and most-parsimonious VDJ recombination scenarios were assigned using the TCRdist pipeline. A later analysis defined each TCR beta chain by its CDR3 amino acid sequence plus V-gene family, and excluded reads lacking a unique V-gene family. To address suspected cross-contamination and a sequencing artifact, a later analysis removed over 500 highly shared, low-generation-probability nucleotide sequences. In a later analysis, a clonal expansion index was calculated for each public chain from normalized within-repertoire ranks of inferred template counts. In a later analysis, generation probabilities were computed with a VDJ recombination model fitted to out-of-frame rearrangements, and the resulting probabilities were checked against IGoR. In a later analysis, TCR-TCR, TCR-HLA and TCR-CMV co-occurrence was scored with hypergeometric tests, and a repertoire-size bias correction was applied to TCR pairs. In a later analysis, false discovery rates were estimated by permuting HLA or CMV assignments 20 times. In a later analysis, co-occurring TCRs were grouped using DBSCAN, with TCRdist sequence similarity added in when clustering inside HLA-allele-positive subsets. Co-occurrence clustering excluded repertoires with fewer than 30,000 or more than 120,000 public chains, plus five with anomalous nucleotide sharing. TCRdb's version of the immuneACCESS table is confined to in-frame rearrangements and falls short of the full clone set. An unresolved V gene accounts for under half of the shortfall where checked; the remainder is of unknown origin. V, J and clone size derive from that table, while D and trimming were established from the DNA sequence. The sample table shows 150,000 to 200,000 clones, and 70% to 80% are seen once. The ten most abundant clones make up 1.4% to 1.5% of the sample.

In total, approximately 700 healthy bone marrow donors made up the cohort. All cohort members were sampled while nominally healthy, although unrecorded immune exposures were likely present. The donor was CMV seronegative and was included in the group of a few hundred seronegative cohort members. A peripheral blood sample was collected from each donor, and TCR beta sequencing was performed on peripheral blood mononuclear cells. The Qiagen DNeasy Blood Extraction Kit was used to extract genomic DNA from the blood cell samples. The sequence derives from a man between 18 and 29 years old in good health and CMV-seronegative. The rearranged segments are TRBV13 and TRBJ2-7; TRBD2 aligns with 7 central bases. The source material was PBMCs. The nucleotide sequence is TGTGCCAGCAGCGAAAAGCGGGGCCCCTACGAGCAGTACTTC. Its translation reads: CASSEKRGPYEQYF.